This T cell receptor (beta chain) comes out of a study of post-analysis software for immune sequencing data. cDNA libraries for TCR beta contained unique molecular identifiers. Each CDR3 protein gets one entry after TCRdb re-called the PCR reads with MiXCR. The data contain fewer than 850,000 distinct CDR3 sequences, around 46% of them singletons. Overall study results and limits: Four to six TRBV segments appeared more often in patients than in controls, and TRBV5-6, TRBV5-1 and TRBV20-1 were among these.

Points on this clonotype: Its specificity is unknown.

The CDR3 spans 13 residues. Between the trimmed V and J ends, which lost 7 bases and 0 bases, there was a span of 8 bases. The chain links TRBV12-3 or TRBV12-4 to TRBJ2-3; D remains ambiguous. The receptor was derived from a girl aged 5-17 years with multiple sclerosis. Sequenced: blood. As DNA, the CDR3 is TGTGCCAGCACCCTCACTAGCACAGATACGCAGTATTTT. It specifies CASTLTSTDTQYF.